The 30 T cell receptor beta chains in this list originate from one sample, sequenced in a study of T cells in Graves' hyperthyroidism and ophthalmopathy. RNA transcripts gave rise to amplified TCR beta CDR3 regions. Carried out on the TCR CDR3, a first-round RT-PCR used the HTBI primer set. Using its own MiXCR run on the multiplex PCR reads, TCRdb lists one record per CDR3 protein. The sample carries around 440,000 distinct CDR3 sequences, 15% to 18% recorded once. The specimen was blood. All receptors come from a woman in her late teens or twenties with Graves' hyperthyroidism.

This clonotype was recorded only once. The CDR3 coding sequence is TGTGCCAGCAAGCCTAGCGGGAGGGCAGATACGCAGTATTTT. This translates into CASKPSGRADTQYF. The chain uses TRBV6-2 or TRBV6-3 and TRBJ2-3; 12 bases agree with TRBD2. Germline CDR1 MNHEY, CDR2 SVGEGT. The CDR3 extends over 14 amino acids. Unmatched junction bases numbered 3, after V lost 7 bases and J lost 4 bases.

With respect to this clonotype: A clone one base away is much larger, so this may be a read error. The CDR3 carries no conserved terminal phenylalanine or tryptophan, so it likely arises from a read error. The V gene is TRBV5-1, the J gene TRBJ2-1, with D perhaps matching TRBD1 (6 bases). The V end was cut by 2 bases, the J end by 0 bases, with 12 bases between. CDR1 and CDR2 (germline): SGHRS, YFSETQ. CDR3 length: 16 amino acids. CDR3: CASSFLGAGSYNEQFI. The CDR3 DNA sequence: TGCGCCAGCAGCTTCTTGGGGGCAGGCTCCTACAATGAGCAGTTCATC.

This clonotype came up many times. The rearrangement uses TRBV5-6 and TRBJ2-3; 9 positions agree with TRBD2. The CDR3 covers 13 residues. V lost 7 bases, J lost 4 bases, and 4 bases stayed unmatched. Germline lookup yields CDR1 SGHDT and CDR2 YYEEEE. In DNA, the CDR3 is TGTGCCAGCGGAGCGGGAGGAGCAGATACGCAGTATTTT. This translates into CASGAGGADTQYF. Full variable domain (remainder filled in from reference TRBV5-6 and TRBJ2-3): DAGVTQSPTHLIKTRGQQVTLRCSPKSGHDTVSWYQQALGQGPQFIFQYYEEEERQRGNFPDRFSGHQFPNYSSELNVNALLLGDSALYLCASGAGGADTQYFGPGTRLTVL.

Points on this clonotype: A much larger clone sits a single nucleotide away, making a read error possible. The chain carries TRBV27 and TRBJ1-1; TRBD1 agrees at 10 bases. Trimming took 8 bases from V and 4 from J; bases not matched to a gene: 7. The CDR3 covers 14 residues. Germline V gives CDR1 MNHEY, CDR2 SMNVEV (reference sequence). This CDR3 reads CASGGDRGSTEAFF. The CDR3 DNA reads TGTGCCAGCGGTGGGGACAGGGGTTCCACTGAAGCTTTCTTT.

This clonotype has ten or more counts. The CDR3 loop is CASSLVAIGGNEQFF. CDR3 nucleotide sequence: TGCGCCAGCAGCTTGGTCGCGATAGGGGGGAATGAGCAGTTCTTC. This rearrangement joins TRBV5-1 to TRBJ2-1; D might be TRBD1 or TRBD2, each matching 6 bases. V lost 0 bases and J lost 7, with 14 bases in between. CDR1 and CDR2 (germline): SGHRS, YFSETQ. This CDR3 region has 15 residues.

This clonotype was seen many times. The chain has TRBV20-1 and TRBJ1-6; D not resolved. In germline, CDR1 is DFQATT, CDR2 SNEGSKA (reference sequence). This CDR3 has 13 residues. Between the trimmed V and J ends, which lost 5 bases and 7 bases, there was a span of 12 bases. The DNA for the CDR3 is TGCAGTGCTCCTTCGAGTAGCAATTCACCCCTCCACTTT. Amino acids: CSAPSSSNSPLHF.

J is TRBJ2-7 and V is TRBV4-1; the D gene is possibly TRBD2 (6 bases). Germline values: CDR1 MGHRA, CDR2 YSYEKL. V dropped 1 base and J dropped 2 bases, with 12 bases sitting between them. The CDR3 has 15 amino acids. CDR3 residues: CASSQVTEGTYEQYF. The DNA of the CDR3 is TGCGCCAGCAGCCAAGTGACGGAGGGAACCTACGAGCAGTACTTC.

At least ten counts were recorded for this clonotype. V usage is TRBV10-3 and J usage is TRBJ1-2, with unresolved D. This CDR3 has 10 amino acids. The V gene's germline CDR1 is ENHRY and CDR2 SYGVKD. V was pared by 3 bases and J by 4 bases, with 0 bases between. The CDR3 nucleotides read TGTGCCATCAGTGACTATGGCTACACCTTC. Encoded protein: CAISDYGYTF.

The rearrangement uses TRBV14 and TRBJ1-2; no reliable D call. V was clipped by 0 bases and J by 6 bases, with 14 bases between them. Germline V gene lookup returns CDR1 SGHDN and CDR2 FVKESK. The CDR3 is 15 amino acids. CDR3 sequence (DNA): TGTGCCAGCAGCCAAGATTCGGCGGTCCTCAATGGCTACACCTTC. Its translation: CASSQDSAVLNGYTF. The complete variable domain, with remaining parts taken from reference TRBV14 and TRBJ1-2, reads EAGVTQFPSHSVIEKGQTVTLRCDPISGHDNLYWYRRVMGKEIKFLLHFVKESKQDESGMPNNRFLAERTGGTYSTLKVQPAELEDSGVYFCASSQDSAVLNGYTFGSGTRLTVV.

The rearrangement uses TRBV20-1 and TRBJ1-3; D call uncertain. Trimming took off 6 bases at V and 0 bases at J, with 18 bases between the two ends. Germline CDR1 and CDR2: DFQATT and SNEGSKA (reference sequence). This CDR3 region has 16 residues. CDR3 amino acids: CSARPSPLLSGNTIYF. CDR3 DNA sequence: TGCAGTGCCCGTCCTTCGCCACTCCTCTCTGGAAACACCATATATTTT.

This clonotype has just a few counts. This chain connects TRBV7-9 to TRBJ2-1; 9 nucleotides match TRBD2. The CDR3 extends over 16 amino acids. J gave up 9 bases and V 5 bases, and 14 bases lay outside the gene matches. Germline V gene data show CDR1 as SEHNR and CDR2 as FQNEAQ (reference sequence). The CDR3 nucleotides read TGTGCCAGCAGCCCATTAGCGGGAGAGGCGGGAGGTGAGCAGTTCTTC. Translating gives CASSPLAGEAGGEQFF.

This clonotype was counted at least ten times. The gene calls are TRBV2 and TRBJ1-2; 8 nucleotides align to TRBD1. This CDR3 is 15 amino acids long. V lost 2 bases, J lost 3 bases, and 5 bases stayed unmatched. Germline V gene data show CDR1 as SNHLY and CDR2 as FYNNEI. The CDR3 region is CASSEILTGDYGYTF. DNA of the CDR3: TGTGCCAGCAGTGAAATTCTGACAGGGGACTATGGCTACACCTTC.

This clonotype was seen at least ten times. The chain couples TRBV5-4 to TRBJ2-5; TRBD1 matches 7 bases. Trimming removed 0 bases from V and 7 bases from J; junction bases left unmatched: 9. The CDR3 contains 15 residues. Germline values: CDR1 SGHNT, CDR2 YYREEE (reference sequence). Here the CDR3 reads CASSLEGQQGGTQYF. The CDR3 coding sequence is TGTGCCAGCAGCTTGGAGGGACAGCAAGGGGGGACCCAGTACTTC.

Many counts were recorded for this clonotype. The J gene is TRBJ2-5, the V gene TRBV24-1, with D possibly being TRBD2 (7 bases). Deletions cut 4 bases from V and 1 base from J, with 24 bases between. This CDR3 comprises 19 residues. Germline assignment: CDR1 KGHDR and CDR2 SFDVKD. The CDR3 DNA reads TGTGCCACCAGTGACAGAGGGGGGGCGGGCCGCTACCTCCAAGAGACCCAGTACTTC. It is translated as CATSDRGGAGRYLQETQYF.

The chain carries TRBV12-3 or TRBV12-4 and TRBJ2-5, with 16 bases fitting TRBD2. The trim removed 9 bases at V and 4 bases at J, leaving 2 bases unmatched. This CDR3 is built from 14 residues. CDR3 in DNA: TGTGCCAGGGGACTAGCGGGGGGGTCAGAGACCCAGTACTTC. Amino acids: CARGLAGGSETQYF.

This clonotype was seen repeatedly, ten times or more. The V call is TRBV7-2, the J call TRBJ1-5; D is undetermined. Between the trimmed V and J ends, which lost 6 bases and 2 bases, there was a span of 20 bases. Germline-derived CDR1 and CDR2 are SGHTA and FQGNSA. CDR3 length: 17 amino acids. The CDR3 bases are TGTGCCAGCAGACACACTATTCGAAGGGCGGGCAATCAGCCCCAGCATTTT. Translating gives CASRHTIRRAGNQPQHF.

At least ten counts were recorded for this clonotype. The chain couples TRBV5-5 to TRBJ2-3, with a tentative D call TRBD2 (6 bases). The CDR3 loop spans 16 amino acids. Trimming left V 4 bases short and J 4 bases short, with 19 bases between. Germline CDR1 reads SGHKS; CDR2 reads YYEKEE (reference sequence). In DNA form, the CDR3 reads TGTGCCAGCAGCCCCCCCCCCGGGAGTACGTCAGATACGCAGTATTTT. Amino acids: CASSPPPGSTSDTQYF.

V and J are TRBV6-1 and TRBJ1-1, with D tentatively TRBD1 (6 bases). Germline V lookup: CDR1 MNHNS, CDR2 SASEGT. The CDR3 runs to 15 residues. V was pared by 5 bases and J by 1 base, with 14 bases between. CDR3 sequence reads: CASSYTRGRNTEAFF. The DNA for the CDR3 is TGTGCCAGCAGTTATACGAGGGGGAGGAACACTGAAGCTTTCTTT.

This clonotype was found many times. The chain combines TRBV6-4 with TRBJ2-2, with D unresolved. The germline V gene has CDR1 MRHNA and CDR2 SNTAGT. V dropped 5 bases and J dropped 4 bases, with 11 bases sitting between them. The CDR3 consists of 14 residues. CDR3 residues: CASSSRASTGELFF. CDR3 sequence (DNA): TGTGCCAGCAGTAGTAGGGCGAGCACCGGGGAGCTGTTTTTT.

A word on this clonotype: A much larger clone differs from this one at a single base, so this may be a read error. The chain combines TRBV6-4 with TRBJ2-3; D is possibly TRBD2 (5 bases). Trimming took 0 bases from V and 0 from J, leaving 7 bases between them. The length of the CDR3 is 15 residues. The V gene's germline CDR1 is MRHNA and CDR2 SNTAGT. The CDR3: CASSDSSESTDTQYF. In DNA, the CDR3 is TGTGCCAGCAGTGACTCTAGCGAGAGCACAGATACGCAGTATTTT.

This clonotype has at least ten counts. The rearrangement uses TRBV10-3 and TRBJ1-2; no firm D call. The CDR3 has 13 amino acids. With 10 bases removed from V and 0 bases from J, the gap between germline ends came to 12 bases. Germline-derived CDR1 and CDR2 are ENHRY and SYGVKD. The CDR3, as DNA: TGTGCCACTTTGGACGGGGCTAACTATGGCTACACCTTC. Amino acid sequence: CATLDGANYGYTF.

This clonotype was recorded at least ten times. The chain has TRBV11-3 and TRBJ2-1; 10 positions match TRBD2. The CDR3 has 15 amino acids. Germline V gene data show CDR1 as SGHNT and CDR2 as YENEEA. J gave up 0 bases and V 6 bases, and 2 bases lay outside the gene matches. The CDR3 sequence: CASSWTSGSYNEQFF. The CDR3, as DNA: TGTGCCAGCAGTTGGACTAGCGGCTCCTACAATGAGCAGTTCTTC.

The gene calls are TRBV18 and TRBJ1-2, with D maybe TRBD1 (6 bases). V shed 3 bases and J shed 6 bases, with 29 bases lying between them. The length of the CDR3 is 19 residues. The V gene's germline CDR1 is KGHSH and CDR2 LQKENI. CDR3 in amino acids: CASSPSPSPKPRHRDGYTF. The DNA of the CDR3 is TGTGCCAGCTCACCTTCCCCGTCCCCTAAACCCCGTCACAGGGATGGCTACACCTTC.

The chain couples TRBV9 to TRBJ2-1; D remains ambiguous. Per the germline V gene, CDR1 is SGDLS and CDR2 is YYNGEE. The germline V and J ends were trimmed by 0 bases and 6 bases, with 13 bases remaining between them. The CDR3 contains 15 residues. The chain's CDR3 is CASSVDDMGFNEQFF. CDR3 nucleotide sequence: TGTGCCAGCAGCGTAGATGACATGGGATTCAATGAGCAGTTCTTC.

At least ten counts were recorded for this clonotype. The chain links TRBV20-1 to TRBJ2-7; 8 bases line up with TRBD2. This CDR3 is built from 16 residues. The V and J ends lost 3 bases and 3 bases, in that order; junction bases with no gene match: 13. The germline CDR1 and CDR2 sequences are DFQATT and SNEGSKA (reference sequence). The CDR3 sequence: CSASPARWTSSYEQYF. CDR3 coding DNA: TGCAGTGCTAGTCCCGCCAGATGGACTAGCAGCTACGAGCAGTACTTC.

This clonotype has a count of ten or more. The chain employs TRBV19 and TRBJ2-7; D is undetermined. The germline V gene has CDR1 LNHDA and CDR2 SQIVND (reference sequence). The V and J ends lost 4 bases and 0 bases respectively, with 22 bases between them. The CDR3 spans 18 residues. The CDR3 reads CASSNAGMVLPSSYEQYF. The CDR3 DNA follows: TGTGCCAGTAGTAATGCTGGGATGGTCCTACCAAGCTCCTACGAGCAGTACTTC.

This clonotype appeared a few times. The V gene is TRBV2, the J gene TRBJ2-3, with TRBD2 matching 15 bases. Unmatched junction bases numbered 3, after V lost 10 bases and J lost 4 bases. This CDR3 is 14 amino acids long. Germline assignment: CDR1 SNHLY and CDR2 FYNNEI. Written as DNA, the CDR3 is TGTGCCAAGGGACTAGCGGGAGGTTCAGATACGCAGTATTTT. This encodes CAKGLAGGSDTQYF.

This chain joins TRBV7-9 and TRBJ2-4; a weak D match, TRBD2 (6 bases). V lost 3 bases, J lost 10 bases, and 10 bases lay in between. Germline CDR1 is SEHNR and CDR2 is FQNEAQ (reference sequence). The CDR3 spans 12 residues. DNA of the CDR3: TGTGCCAGCAGCTTGGGGACTGGAATTCAGTACTTC. Translated: CASSLGTGIQYF. The whole variable domain, remainder taken from reference TRBV7-9 and TRBJ2-4, is DTGVSQNPRHKITKRGQNVTFRCDPISEHNRLYWYRQTLGQGPEFLTYFQNEAQLEKSRLLSDRFSAERPKGSFSTLEIQRTEQGDSAMYLCASSLGTGIQYFGAGTRLSVL.

This clonotype was counted ten times or more. V usage is TRBV5-1 and J usage is TRBJ2-3; TRBD2 matches at 9 bases. Germline values: CDR1 SGHRS, CDR2 YFSETQ. The CDR3 extends over 15 amino acids. V was clipped by 0 bases and J by 6 bases; unmatched bases: 5. The CDR3 DNA is TGCGCCAGCAGCTTGGCTAGCGGGGATATGGATACGCAGTATTTT. This encodes CASSLASGDMDTQYF.

This clonotype appeared a few times. The chain employs TRBV20-1 and TRBJ1-1; unclear D gene. Per the germline V gene, CDR1 is DFQATT and CDR2 is SNEGSKA (reference sequence). This CDR3 is built from 11 residues. Trimming took 2 bases from V and 1 from J, leaving 2 bases between them. The CDR3, as DNA: TGCAGTGCTAGAAGGAACACTGAAGCTTTCTTT. This sequence encodes CSARRNTEAFF.